This T cell receptor (beta chain) originates from a study of cytomegalovirus exposure and HLA in healthy donors. Notes on this clone: Its antigen remains unidentified.

Overall study results and limits: A later analysis by the authors found several of the most significant clusters apparently linked to common viral pathogens.

Germline CDR1 reads MGHRA; CDR2 reads YSYEKL. The CDR3 is 16 amino acids. V was pared by 0 bases and J by 5 bases, with 16 bases between. The PCR employed 60 Vbeta primers together with 13 Jbeta primers. Clones were sequenced by immunoSEQ multiplex PCR, and TCRdb holds only the in-frame ones, with some missing. The table lists under 200,000 clones, around 77% of them singletons. The source is a man aged 25 to 40 in good health and CMV-seropositive. Sequenced sample: PBMCs. The rearrangement uses TRBV4-1 and TRBJ1-2; TRBD1 might be the D (6 bases). CDR3 DNA sequence: TGCGCCAGCAGCCAAGATCGGTCAGGGGCCAGGTATGGCTACACCTTC. Its translation: CASSQDRSGARYGYTF.